These 4 T cell receptor beta chains were all obtained from the same sample, sequenced in a study of blood T cell repertoires in COVID-19. Using immunoSEQ multiplex PCR, the repertoire was profiled, and TCRdb retains in-frame clones only, with some absent. The data hold about 320,000 clones, with approximately 91% observed a single time. The specimen was PBMCs or T cells enriched from blood (not recorded which). These TCRs come from a young woman who had been exposed to COVID-19.

CDR3 DNA: TGTGCCACCATCGATGGTAAAGGGGCCACTGAAGCTTTCTTT. This translates into CATIDGKGATEAFF. The V and J genes are TRBV15 and TRBJ1-1; tentative D call: TRBD1 (5 bases). The CDR3 consists of 14 residues. The germline V gene has CDR1 LNHNV and CDR2 YYDKDF (reference sequence). The ends were cut back, 7 bases at V and 4 bases at J, with 16 bases in the middle.

This sequence joins TRBV7-2 and TRBJ1-5, with D maybe TRBD1 (6 bases). V shed 0 bases and J shed 7 bases, with 10 bases lying between them. The CDR3 extends over 14 amino acids. Germline CDR1 is SGHTA and CDR2 is FQGNSA. The CDR3: CASSLARDTQPQHF. The CDR3 DNA reads as TGTGCCAGCAGCTTAGCCCGGGACACCCAGCCCCAGCATTTT.

The J gene is TRBJ1-6, the V gene TRBV5-6, with D perhaps matching TRBD1 (6 bases). This CDR3 is built from 14 residues. The germline gives CDR1 SGHDT, CDR2 YYEEEE. Trimming shortened V by 0 bases and J by 7 bases, and 8 bases separated the two germline ends. CDR3 sequence reads: CASSLERGNSPLHF. The DNA of the CDR3 is TGTGCCAGCAGCTTGGAGAGGGGGAATTCACCCCTCCACTTT.

The chain joins TRBV7-8 to TRBJ1-3; D remains ambiguous. The germline gives CDR1 SGHVS, CDR2 FQNEAQ. Trimming cost V 6 bases and J 0 bases, with 9 bases left between them. The CDR3 extends over 14 amino acids. Here the CDR3 reads CASSSTVSGNTIYF. CDR3 DNA: TGTGCCAGCAGTTCAACAGTCTCTGGAAACACCATATATTTT.